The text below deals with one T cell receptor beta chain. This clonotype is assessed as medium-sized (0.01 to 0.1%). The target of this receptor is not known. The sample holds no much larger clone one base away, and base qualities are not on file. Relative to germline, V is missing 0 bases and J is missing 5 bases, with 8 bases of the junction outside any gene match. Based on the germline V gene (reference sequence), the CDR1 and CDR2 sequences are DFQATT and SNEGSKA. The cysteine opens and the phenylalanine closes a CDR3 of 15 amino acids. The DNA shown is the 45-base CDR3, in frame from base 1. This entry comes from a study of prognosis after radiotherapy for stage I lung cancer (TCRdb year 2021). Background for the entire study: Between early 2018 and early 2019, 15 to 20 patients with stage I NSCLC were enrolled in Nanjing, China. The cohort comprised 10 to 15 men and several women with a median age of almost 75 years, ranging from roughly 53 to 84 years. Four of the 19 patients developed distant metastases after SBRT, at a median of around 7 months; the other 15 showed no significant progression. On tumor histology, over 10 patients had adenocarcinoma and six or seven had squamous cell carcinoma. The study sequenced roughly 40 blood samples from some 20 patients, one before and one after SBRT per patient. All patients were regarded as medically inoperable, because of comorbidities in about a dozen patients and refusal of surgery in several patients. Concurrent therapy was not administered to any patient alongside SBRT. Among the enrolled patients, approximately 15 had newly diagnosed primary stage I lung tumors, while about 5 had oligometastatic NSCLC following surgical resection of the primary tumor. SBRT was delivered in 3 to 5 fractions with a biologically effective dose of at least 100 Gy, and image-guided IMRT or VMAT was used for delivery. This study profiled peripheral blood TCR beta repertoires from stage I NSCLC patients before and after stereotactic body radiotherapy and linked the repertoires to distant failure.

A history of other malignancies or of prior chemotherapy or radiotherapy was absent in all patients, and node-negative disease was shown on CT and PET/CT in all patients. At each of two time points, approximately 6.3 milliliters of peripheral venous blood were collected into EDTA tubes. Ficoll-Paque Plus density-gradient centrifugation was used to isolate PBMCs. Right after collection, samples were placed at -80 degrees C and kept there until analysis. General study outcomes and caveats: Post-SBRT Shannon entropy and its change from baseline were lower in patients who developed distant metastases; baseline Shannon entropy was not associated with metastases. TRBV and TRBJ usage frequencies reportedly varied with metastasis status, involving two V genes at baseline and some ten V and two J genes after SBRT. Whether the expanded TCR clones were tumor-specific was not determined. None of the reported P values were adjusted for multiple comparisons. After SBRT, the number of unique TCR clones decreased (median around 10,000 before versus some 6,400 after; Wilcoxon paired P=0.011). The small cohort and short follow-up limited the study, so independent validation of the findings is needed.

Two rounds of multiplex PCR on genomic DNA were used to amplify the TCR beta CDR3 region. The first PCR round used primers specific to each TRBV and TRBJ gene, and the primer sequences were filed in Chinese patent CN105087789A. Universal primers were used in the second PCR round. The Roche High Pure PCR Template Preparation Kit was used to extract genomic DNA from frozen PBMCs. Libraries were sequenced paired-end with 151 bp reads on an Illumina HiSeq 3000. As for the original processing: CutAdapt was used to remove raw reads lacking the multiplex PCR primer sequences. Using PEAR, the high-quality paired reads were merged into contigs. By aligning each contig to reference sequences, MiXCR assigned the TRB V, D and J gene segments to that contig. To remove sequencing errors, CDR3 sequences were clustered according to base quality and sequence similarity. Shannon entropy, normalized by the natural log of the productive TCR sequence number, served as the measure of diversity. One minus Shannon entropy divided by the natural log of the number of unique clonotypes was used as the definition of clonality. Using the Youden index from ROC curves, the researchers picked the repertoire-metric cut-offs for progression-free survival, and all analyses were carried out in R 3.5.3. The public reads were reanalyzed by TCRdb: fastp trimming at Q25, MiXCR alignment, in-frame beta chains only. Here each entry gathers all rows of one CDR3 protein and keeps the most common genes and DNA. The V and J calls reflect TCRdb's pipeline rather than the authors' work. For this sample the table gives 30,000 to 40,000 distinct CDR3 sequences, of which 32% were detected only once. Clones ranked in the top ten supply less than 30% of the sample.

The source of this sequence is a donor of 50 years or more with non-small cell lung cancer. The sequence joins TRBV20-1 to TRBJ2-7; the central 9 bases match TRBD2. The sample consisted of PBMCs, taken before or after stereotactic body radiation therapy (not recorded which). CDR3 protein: CSARDGGGGAHEQYF. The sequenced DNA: TGCAGTGCTAGAGATGGGGGCGGGGGGGCCCACGAGCAGTACTTC.